This entry lists 17 T cell receptor beta chains sequenced from one sample in a study of blood T cell repertoires in COVID-19 (dated by TCRdb to about 2020). Library preparation used the immunoSEQ multiplex PCR assay. This immuneACCESS table, as held by TCRdb, lists in-frame sequences with V and J called but not all clones. Of the missing ones, under half trace to an unresolved V gene in checked studies; the others have no known cause. The sample table shows hundreds of thousands of clones, and roughly nine tenths are seen once. The ten top clones hold around 7.9% of the sample. The sequenced sample was PBMCs or T cells enriched from blood (not recorded which). The receptors were sampled from an older woman who had recovered from COVID-19.

The chain combines TRBV7-8 with TRBJ1-2, with 7 bases identical to TRBD1. Germline V CDR1 and CDR2: SGHVS, FQNEAQ. Losses at the gene ends were 4 bases for V and 7 bases for J; bases not matched to a gene: 6. The CDR3 has 13 residues. CDR3 in amino acids: CASSSRGVGGYTF. The CDR3 DNA follows: TGTGCCAGCAGCTCCAGGGGGGTCGGTGGCTACACCTTC.

This clone was found once. The chain joins TRBV4-1 to TRBJ1-1, with D unresolved. The length of the CDR3 is 15 residues. V shed 3 bases and J shed 1 base, with 12 bases lying between them. Germline CDR1 MGHRA, CDR2 YSYEKL. In nucleotides, the CDR3 is TGCGCCAGCAGCCAGCTAGGAAAGGAGAACACTGAAGCTTTCTTT. This sequence encodes CASSQLGKENTEAFF.

The chain recombines TRBV12-5 with TRBJ2-5; the D is unclear. Germline CDR1 is LGHNT and CDR2 is FRNRAP. The V gene lost 3 bases and the J gene lost 3 bases, with 5 bases spanning the gap. The CDR3 runs 12 residues. CDR3 in amino acids: CASGLSEETQYF. The CDR3 DNA sequence: TGTGCTAGTGGTTTAAGCGAAGAGACCCAGTACTTC.

The chain has TRBV7-9 and TRBJ1-1; 7 bases are shared with TRBD1. This CDR3 is built from 13 residues. V was clipped by 3 bases and J by 7 bases; unmatched bases: 5. Per the germline V gene, CDR1 is SEHNR and CDR2 is FQNEAQ (reference sequence). The DNA of the CDR3 is TGTGCCAGCAGCTTTAAGGGGGCCAGTGAAGCTTTCTTT. Translating gives CASSFKGASEAFF.

As regards this clone: At one end the junction does not follow the germline gene, possibly because of a read error. The rearrangement links TRBV5-1 to TRBJ1-3; a weak D match, TRBD1 (5 bases). CDR3 size: 18 residues. The germline V gene encodes CDR1 SGHRS and CDR2 YFSETQ. CDR3 residues: CASSLGGGMRNSGNTIYF. The CDR3 DNA reads TGCGCCAGCAGTTTGGGCGGGGGAATGAGGAACTCTGGAAACACCATATATTTT.

V usage is TRBV11-3 and J usage is TRBJ2-4, with a tentative D call TRBD2 (5 bases). The CDR3 contains 12 residues. Germline V gene data show CDR1 as SGHNT and CDR2 as YENEEA. The V end lost 5 bases, the J end lost 13 bases, and 15 bases lay between the germline ends. CDR3 region: CASSPGGYHQYF. CDR3 in DNA: TGTGCCAGCAGCCCAGGCGGGTATCACCAGTACTTC.

This chain connects TRBV5-1 to TRBJ2-3; 7 bases fit TRBD2. The junction had 6 bases not matched to a gene; V was cut back by 4 bases and J by 1 base. CDR3 length: 15 amino acids. Germline V CDR1 and CDR2: SGHRS, YFSETQ. CDR3 DNA sequence: TGCGCCAGCAGCCCGAGCGGGGCGGGCACAGATACGCAGTATTTT. Protein sequence: CASSPSGAGTDTQYF.

The chain couples TRBV5-4 to TRBJ1-2, with a tentative D call TRBD1 (5 bases). The CDR3 contains 13 residues. The V end was cut by 4 bases, the J end by 8 bases, with 15 bases between. Germline V CDR1 and CDR2: SGHNT, YYREEE (reference sequence). CDR3 protein: CASSDTGGVGYTF. Written as DNA, the CDR3 is TGTGCCAGCAGCGATACAGGTGGAGTAGGCTACACCTTC.

The V and J genes are TRBV5-5 and TRBJ1-1; 7 nucleotides line up with TRBD1. The germline CDR1 and CDR2 sequences are SGHKS and YYEKEE (reference sequence). V gave up 2 bases and J gave up 0 bases; unmatched junction bases: 4. The CDR3 is made up of 15 amino acids. The CDR3 DNA reads as TGTGCCAGCAGCTTAGCAGGGGGACTGAACACTGAAGCTTTCTTT. This sequence encodes CASSLAGGLNTEAFF.

CDR3 DNA: TGTGCCAGCAGCCAAGATTTCCTAGCGGGGGGCAACACAGATACGCAGTATTTT. As protein: CASSQDFLAGGNTDTQYF. The rearrangement links TRBV3-1 (or the pseudogene TRBV3-2) to TRBJ2-3; 11 bases are shared with TRBD2. Losses at the gene ends were 0 bases for V and 2 bases for J; bases not matched to a gene: 7. This CDR3 spans 18 amino acids. Germline CDR1 and CDR2: LGHDT and YNNKEL (reference sequence).

This clone was seen a few times. The chain has TRBV5-1 and TRBJ2-2; 7 nucleotides agree with TRBD1. CDR1 is SGHRS and CDR2 is YFSETQ in the germline V gene. This CDR3 spans 17 amino acids. V was pared by 0 bases and J by 4 bases, with 9 bases of the junction left unmatched. For the CDR3, the DNA is TGCGCCAGCAGCTTGGCCCCAACAGGGGTCACCACCGGGGAGCTGTTTTTT. Translated: CASSLAPTGVTTGELFF.

This clone was counted a single time. The chain is built from TRBV13 and TRBJ1-1; TRBD1 agrees at 9 bases. Trimming at V came to 3 bases and at J to 5 bases, leaving 1 base not matched to a gene. Germline values: CDR1 PRHDT, CDR2 FYEKMQ (reference sequence). The CDR3 loop spans 13 amino acids. The CDR3 bases are TGTGCCAGCAGCTTCGGGACAGGGACTGAAGCTTTCTTT. This encodes CASSFGTGTEAFF.

The chain is built from TRBV6-4 and TRBJ2-2; 10 bases fit TRBD1. In germline, CDR1 is MRHNA, CDR2 SNTAGT. V lost 4 bases and J lost 5; bases outside the gene matches: 1. The CDR3 covers 14 residues. CDR3 amino acids: CASSGTGGTGELFF. The DNA for the CDR3 is TGTGCCAGCAGTGGGACAGGGGGGACCGGGGAGCTGTTTTTT.

The gene calls are TRBV7-9 and TRBJ1-2; a weak D match, TRBD1 (6 bases). Between the trimmed V and J ends, which lost 1 base and 9 bases, there was a span of 12 bases. Germline loops: CDR1 SEHNR, CDR2 FQNEAQ (reference sequence). CDR3 size: 13 residues. CDR3 DNA: TGTGCCAGCAGCTTAGTAACAGGGCAGAGCTACACCTTC. Protein: CASSLVTGQSYTF.

This chain uses TRBV18 with TRBJ1-3; D is possibly TRBD1 (6 bases). The CDR3 length is 13 residues. With 6 bases removed from V and 4 bases from J, the gap between germline ends came to 10 bases. Germline V lookup: CDR1 KGHSH, CDR2 LQKENI. The CDR3 nucleotides read TGTGCCAGCTCGGACGGACAGGGAAACACCATATATTTT. It encodes CASSDGQGNTIYF.

The V call is TRBV5-4, the J call TRBJ1-6; 7 bases are shared with TRBD1. The V gene end was trimmed by 0 bases and the J gene end by 4 bases; junction bases not matched to a gene: 1. The CDR3 totals 15 residues. CDR1 and CDR2 from the germline V gene are SGHNT and YYREEE (reference sequence). As DNA, the CDR3 is TGTGCCAGCAGCTTGGCCAGGGGGTATAATTCACCCCTCCACTTT. This translates into CASSLARGYNSPLHF.

This clone has only a few counts. The sample contains more than one DNA sequence encoding this CDR3. This CDR3 is CASSQGGEAFF. The CDR3 DNA reads as TGTGCCAGCAGCCAAGGAGGGGAAGCTTTCTTT. The V call is TRBV3-1 (or the pseudogene TRBV3-2), the J call TRBJ1-1; the D is unclear. The germline CDR1 and CDR2 sequences are LGHDT and YNNKEL (reference sequence). The CDR3 totals 11 residues. V was cut by 1 base and J by 8 bases, with 5 bases left in between.